This T cell receptor beta chain was sequenced during a study of T cell repertoires in cytomegalovirus infection. Trimming left V 7 bases short and J 4 bases short, with 17 bases between. The germline gives CDR1 SQVTM, CDR2 ANQGSEA. This CDR3 contains 13 residues. TCRdb re-analysed the reads in MiXCR, keeping a single row per CDR3 protein. In the table there are a few hundred thousand distinct CDR3 sequences, around 9.5% of which are singletons. Study-level findings and limits: Summed public TCR beta family frequency identified CMV carriers bearing the relevant HLA.

In this sample, this clonotype turned up a few times. Its target is not known. Sample: PBMCs. The source is a human donor in good health (CMV status not recorded). Some clones in this sample may be carry-over from other donors' samples. The J gene is TRBJ2-7, the V gene TRBV29-1; D ambiguous. The CDR3 loop reads CSGMPVGGYEQYF. The DNA for the CDR3 is TGCAGCGGGATGCCCGTAGGCGGATACGAGCAGTACTTC.